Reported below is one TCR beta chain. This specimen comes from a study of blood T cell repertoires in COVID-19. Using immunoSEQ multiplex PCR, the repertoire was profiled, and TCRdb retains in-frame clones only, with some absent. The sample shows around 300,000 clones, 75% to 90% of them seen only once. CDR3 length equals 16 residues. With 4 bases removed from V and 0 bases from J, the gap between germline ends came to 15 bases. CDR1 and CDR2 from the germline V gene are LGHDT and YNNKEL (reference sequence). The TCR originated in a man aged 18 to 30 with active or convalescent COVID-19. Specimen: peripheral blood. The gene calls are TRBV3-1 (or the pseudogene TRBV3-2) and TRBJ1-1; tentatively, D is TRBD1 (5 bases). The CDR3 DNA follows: TGTGCCAGCAGCCCTCCGAGACAGAAGATGAACACTGAAGCTTTCTTT. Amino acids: CASSPPRQKMNTEAFF.